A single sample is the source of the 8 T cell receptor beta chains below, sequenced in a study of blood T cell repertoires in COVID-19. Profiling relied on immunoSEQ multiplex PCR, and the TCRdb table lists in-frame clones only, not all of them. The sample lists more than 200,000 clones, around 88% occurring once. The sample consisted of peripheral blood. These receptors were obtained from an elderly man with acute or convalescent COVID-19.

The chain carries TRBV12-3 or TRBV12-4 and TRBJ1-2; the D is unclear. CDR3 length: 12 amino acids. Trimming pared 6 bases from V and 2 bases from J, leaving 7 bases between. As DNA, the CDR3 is TGTGCCAGCAGGTCTCAGAACTATGGCTACACCTTC. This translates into CASRSQNYGYTF.

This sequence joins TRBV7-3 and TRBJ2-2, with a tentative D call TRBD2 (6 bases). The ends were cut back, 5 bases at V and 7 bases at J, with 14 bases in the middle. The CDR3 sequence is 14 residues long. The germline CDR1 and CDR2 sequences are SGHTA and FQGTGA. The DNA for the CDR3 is TGTGCCAGCAGCCCCCGGGGACTGGGCGGGGAGCTGTTTTTT. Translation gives CASSPRGLGGELFF.

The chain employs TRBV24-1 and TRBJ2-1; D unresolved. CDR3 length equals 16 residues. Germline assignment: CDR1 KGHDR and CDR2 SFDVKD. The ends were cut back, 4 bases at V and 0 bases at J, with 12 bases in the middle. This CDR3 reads CATSDAGLSSYNEQFF. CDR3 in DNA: TGTGCCACCAGTGACGCAGGATTAAGCTCCTACAATGAGCAGTTCTTC.

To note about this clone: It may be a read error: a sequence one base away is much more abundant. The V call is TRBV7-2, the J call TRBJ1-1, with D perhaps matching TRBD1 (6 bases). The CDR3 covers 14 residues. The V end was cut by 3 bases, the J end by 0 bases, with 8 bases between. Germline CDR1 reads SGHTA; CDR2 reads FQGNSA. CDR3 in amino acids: CASSFQGMNTEAFF. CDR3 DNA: TGTGCCAGCAGCTTTCAGGGGATGAACACTGAAGCTTTCTTT.

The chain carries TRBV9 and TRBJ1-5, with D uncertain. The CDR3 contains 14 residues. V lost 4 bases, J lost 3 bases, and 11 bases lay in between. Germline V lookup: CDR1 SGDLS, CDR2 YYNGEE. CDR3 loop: CASSKTDSNQPQHF. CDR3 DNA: TGTGCCAGCAGCAAGACCGACTCCAATCAGCCCCAGCATTTT.

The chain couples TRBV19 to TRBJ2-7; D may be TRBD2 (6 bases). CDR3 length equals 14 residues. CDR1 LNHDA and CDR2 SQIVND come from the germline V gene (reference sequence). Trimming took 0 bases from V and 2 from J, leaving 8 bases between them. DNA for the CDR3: TGTGCCAGTAGTATAGACGGGAGCACCTACGAGCAGTACTTC. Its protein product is CASSIDGSTYEQYF.

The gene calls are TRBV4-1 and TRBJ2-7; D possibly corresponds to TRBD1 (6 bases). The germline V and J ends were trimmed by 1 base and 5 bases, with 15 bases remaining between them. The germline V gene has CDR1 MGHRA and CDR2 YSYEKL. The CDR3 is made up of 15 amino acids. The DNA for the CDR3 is TGCGCCAGCAGCCAAGCCCCAGGTGCAGGGGACGAGCAGTACTTC. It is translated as CASSQAPGAGDEQYF.

The CDR3 sequence: CASSELRQDEKLFF. CDR3 DNA sequence: TGTGCCAGCAGCGAGCTAAGGCAGGATGAAAAACTGTTTTTT. This sequence joins TRBV7-9 and TRBJ1-4; D uncertain. Trimming took off 5 bases at V and 6 bases at J, with 13 bases between the two ends. CDR3 length: 14 amino acids. Germline V gives CDR1 SEHNR, CDR2 FQNEAQ (reference sequence).